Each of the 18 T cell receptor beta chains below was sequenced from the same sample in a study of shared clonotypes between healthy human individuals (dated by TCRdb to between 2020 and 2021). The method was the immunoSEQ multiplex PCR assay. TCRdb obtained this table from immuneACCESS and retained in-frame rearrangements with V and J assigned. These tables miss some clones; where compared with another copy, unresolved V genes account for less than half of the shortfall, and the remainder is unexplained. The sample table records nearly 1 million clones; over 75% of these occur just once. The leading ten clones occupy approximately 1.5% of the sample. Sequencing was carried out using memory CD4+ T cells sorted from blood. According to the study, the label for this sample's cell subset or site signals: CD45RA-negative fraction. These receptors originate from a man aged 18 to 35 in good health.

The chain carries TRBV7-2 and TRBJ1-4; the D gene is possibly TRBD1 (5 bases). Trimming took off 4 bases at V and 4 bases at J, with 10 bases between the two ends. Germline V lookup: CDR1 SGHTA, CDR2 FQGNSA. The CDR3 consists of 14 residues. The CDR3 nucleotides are TGTGCCAGCAGCTCACAGGTTATTAATGAAAAACTGTTTTTT. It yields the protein CASSSQVINEKLFF.

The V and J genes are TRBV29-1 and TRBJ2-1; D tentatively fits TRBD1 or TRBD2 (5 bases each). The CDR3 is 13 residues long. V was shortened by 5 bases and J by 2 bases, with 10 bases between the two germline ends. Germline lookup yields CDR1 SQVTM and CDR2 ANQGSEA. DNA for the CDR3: TGCAGCGTTCGGGACGGAACCTACAATGAGCAGTTCTTC. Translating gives CSVRDGTYNEQFF.

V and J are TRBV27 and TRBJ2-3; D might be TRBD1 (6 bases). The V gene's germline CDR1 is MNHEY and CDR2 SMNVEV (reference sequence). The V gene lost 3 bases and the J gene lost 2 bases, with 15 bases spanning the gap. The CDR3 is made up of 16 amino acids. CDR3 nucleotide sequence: TGTGCCAGCAGTTTGGGGTGGGGGCTGTCCACAGATACGCAGTATTTT. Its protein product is CASSLGWGLSTDTQYF.

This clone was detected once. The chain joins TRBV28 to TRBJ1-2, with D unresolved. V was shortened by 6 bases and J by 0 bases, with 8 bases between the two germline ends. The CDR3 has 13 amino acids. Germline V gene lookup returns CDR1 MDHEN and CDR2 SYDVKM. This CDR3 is CASRPWANYGYTF. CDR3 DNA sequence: TGTGCCAGCAGGCCGTGGGCTAACTATGGCTACACCTTC.

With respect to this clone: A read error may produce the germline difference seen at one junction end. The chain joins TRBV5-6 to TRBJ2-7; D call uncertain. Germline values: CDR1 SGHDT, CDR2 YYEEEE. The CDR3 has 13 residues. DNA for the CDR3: TGTGCCAGCCGCTTGACCGGGTCCTACGAGCAGTACTTC. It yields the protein CASRLTGSYEQYF.

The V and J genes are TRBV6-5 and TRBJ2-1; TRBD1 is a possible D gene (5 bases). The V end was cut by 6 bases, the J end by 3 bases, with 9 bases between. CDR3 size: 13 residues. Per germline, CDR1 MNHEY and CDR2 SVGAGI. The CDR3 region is CASRGVGYNEQFF. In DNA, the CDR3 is TGTGCCAGCAGAGGGGTGGGCTACAATGAGCAGTTCTTC.

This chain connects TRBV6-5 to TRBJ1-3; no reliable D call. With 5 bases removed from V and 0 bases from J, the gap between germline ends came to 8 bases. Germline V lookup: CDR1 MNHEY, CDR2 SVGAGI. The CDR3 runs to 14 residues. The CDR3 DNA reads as TGTGCCAGCAGTCGACACACCTCTGGAAACACCATATATTTT. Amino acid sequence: CASSRHTSGNTIYF.

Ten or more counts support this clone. The CDR3 sequence: CASSLEGTTDTQYF. The CDR3 DNA reads TGTGCCAGCAGCTTAGAAGGGACCACAGATACGCAGTATTTT. This chain links TRBV11-2 with TRBJ2-3; either TRBD1 or TRBD2 may supply D (5 bases each). Germline CDR1 and CDR2: SGHAT and FQNNGV. The CDR3 is 14 residues long. Trimming pared 0 bases from V and 2 bases from J, leaving 6 bases between.

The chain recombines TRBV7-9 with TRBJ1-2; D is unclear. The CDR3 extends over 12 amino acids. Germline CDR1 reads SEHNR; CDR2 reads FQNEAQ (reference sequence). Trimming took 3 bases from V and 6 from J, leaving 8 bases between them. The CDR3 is CASSFRGNGYTF. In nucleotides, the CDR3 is TGTGCCAGCAGCTTTAGAGGGAATGGCTACACCTTC. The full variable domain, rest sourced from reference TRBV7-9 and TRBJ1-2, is DTGVSQNPRHKITKRGQNVTFRCDPISEHNRLYWYRQTLGQGPEFLTYFQNEAQLEKSRLLSDRFSAERPKGSFSTLEIQRTEQGDSAMYLCASSFRGNGYTFGSGTRLTVV.

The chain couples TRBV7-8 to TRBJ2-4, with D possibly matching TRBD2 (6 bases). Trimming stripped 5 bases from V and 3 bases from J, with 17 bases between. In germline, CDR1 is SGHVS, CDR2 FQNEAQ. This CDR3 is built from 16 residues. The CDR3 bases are TGTGCCAGCAGCCATGGCCCCCAGGGAGGCAAAAACATTCAGTACTTC. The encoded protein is CASSHGPQGGKNIQYF.

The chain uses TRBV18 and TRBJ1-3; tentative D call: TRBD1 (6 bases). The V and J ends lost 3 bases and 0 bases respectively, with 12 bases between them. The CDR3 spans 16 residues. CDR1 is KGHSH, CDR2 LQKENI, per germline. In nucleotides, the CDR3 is TGTGCCAGCTCACCTCTGGACAGCAGCTCTGGAAACACCATATATTTT. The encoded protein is CASSPLDSSSGNTIYF.

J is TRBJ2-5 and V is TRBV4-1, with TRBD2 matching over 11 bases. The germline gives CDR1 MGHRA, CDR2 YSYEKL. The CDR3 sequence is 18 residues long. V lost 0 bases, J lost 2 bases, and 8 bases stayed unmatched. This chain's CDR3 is CASSQEGLAGGPQETQYF. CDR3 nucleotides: TGCGCCAGCAGCCAAGAAGGGCTAGCGGGGGGACCGCAAGAGACCCAGTACTTC.

The CDR3 coding sequence is TGTGCCAGCAGAACCTGGGCACTGTACGAGCAGTACTTC. This codes for CASRTWALYEQYF. The chain has TRBV21-1 and TRBJ2-7; the D segment call TRBD1 is taken from the table without a DNA check. TRBV21-1 is assigned pseudogene status. The CDR3 spans 13 residues.

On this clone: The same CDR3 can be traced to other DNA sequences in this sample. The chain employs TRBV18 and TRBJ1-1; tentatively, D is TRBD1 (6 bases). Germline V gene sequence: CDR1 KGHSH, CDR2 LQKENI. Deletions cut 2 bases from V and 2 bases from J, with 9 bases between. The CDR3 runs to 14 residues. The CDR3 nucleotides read TGTGCCAGCTCACCAGGGGGCACTAACACTGAAGCTTTCTTT. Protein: CASSPGGTNTEAFF.

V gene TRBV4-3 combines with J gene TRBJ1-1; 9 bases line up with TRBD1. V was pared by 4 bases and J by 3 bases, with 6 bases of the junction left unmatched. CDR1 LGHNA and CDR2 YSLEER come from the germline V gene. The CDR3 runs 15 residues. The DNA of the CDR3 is TGCGCCAGCAGCCCTGGGACAGGGCGGGACACTGAAGCTTTCTTT. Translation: CASSPGTGRDTEAFF.

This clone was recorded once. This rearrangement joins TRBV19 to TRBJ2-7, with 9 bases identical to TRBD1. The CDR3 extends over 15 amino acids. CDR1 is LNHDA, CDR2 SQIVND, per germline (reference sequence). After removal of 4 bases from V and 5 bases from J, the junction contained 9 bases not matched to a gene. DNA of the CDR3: TGTGCCAGTAGTAACCCGGGACAGGGCGGCCACGAGCAGTACTTC. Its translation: CASSNPGQGGHEQYF.

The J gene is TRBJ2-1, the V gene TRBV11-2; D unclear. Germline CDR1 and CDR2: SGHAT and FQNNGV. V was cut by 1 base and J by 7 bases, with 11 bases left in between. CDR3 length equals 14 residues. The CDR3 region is CASSLAPRWNEQFF. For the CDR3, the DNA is TGTGCCAGCAGCTTAGCCCCTCGGTGGAATGAGCAGTTCTTC. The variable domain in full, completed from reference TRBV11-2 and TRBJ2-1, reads EAGVAQSPRYKIIEKRQSVAFWCNPISGHATLYWYQQILGQGPKLLIQFQNNGVVDDSQLPKDRFSAERLKGVDSTLKIQPAKLEDSAVYLCASSLAPRWNEQFFGPGTRLTVL.

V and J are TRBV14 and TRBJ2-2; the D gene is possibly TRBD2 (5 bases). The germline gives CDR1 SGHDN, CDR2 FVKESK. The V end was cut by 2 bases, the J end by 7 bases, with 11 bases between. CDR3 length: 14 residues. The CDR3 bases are TGTGCCAGCAGCCAAAATCTAGGGAGCGGGGAGCTGTTTTTT. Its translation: CASSQNLGSGELFF.